This T cell receptor beta chain was identified during a study of control samples from healthy donors and cancer patients. Sequenced by immunoSEQ multiplex PCR; TCRdb stores in-frame clones only, minus some. The top ten hold more than 1.3% of the sample, which has 150,000 to 200,000 clones, around nine tenths seen once. This clone showed up just once. This clonotype was sampled from a man aged 25-45 years in good health. Sequencing input: blood.

The chain's CDR3 is CASSLGGVVTGELFF. The CDR3 DNA reads TGTGCCAGCAGCTTAGGGGGAGTAGTGACCGGGGAGCTGTTTTTT. This sequence joins TRBV7-9 and TRBJ2-2; D is perhaps TRBD2 (5 bases). V dropped 1 base and J dropped 5 bases, with 11 bases sitting between them. This CDR3 is built from 15 residues. Germline V gene sequence: CDR1 SEHNR, CDR2 FQNEAQ (reference sequence).